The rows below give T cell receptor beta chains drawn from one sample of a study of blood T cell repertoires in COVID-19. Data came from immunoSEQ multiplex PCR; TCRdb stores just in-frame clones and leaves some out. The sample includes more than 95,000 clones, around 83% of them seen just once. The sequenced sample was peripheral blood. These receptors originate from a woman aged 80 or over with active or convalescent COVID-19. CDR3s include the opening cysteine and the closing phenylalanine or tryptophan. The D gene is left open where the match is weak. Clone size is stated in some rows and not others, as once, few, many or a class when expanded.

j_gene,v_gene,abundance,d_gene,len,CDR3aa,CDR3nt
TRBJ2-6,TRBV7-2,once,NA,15,CASSSIAARANVLTF,TGTGCCAGCAGCTCGATAGCGGCCCGGGCCAACGTCCTGACTTTC
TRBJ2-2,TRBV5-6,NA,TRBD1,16,CASSFSGTANTGELFF,TGTGCCAGCAGCTTTTCCGGGACAGCAAACACCGGGGAGCTGTTTTTT
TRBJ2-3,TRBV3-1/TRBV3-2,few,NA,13,CASSQDWGVERYF,TGTGCCAGCAGCCAAGATTGGGGGGTAGAAAGGTATTTT
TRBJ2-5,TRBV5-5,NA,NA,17,CASSLGGLIQGAETQYF,TGTGCCAGCAGCTTGGGCGGTCTGATTCAGGGTGCGGAGACCCAGTACTTC
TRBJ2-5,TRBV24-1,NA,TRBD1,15,CATSDQQGARETQYF,TGTGCCACCAGTGATCAACAGGGGGCGCGGGAGACCCAGTACTTC
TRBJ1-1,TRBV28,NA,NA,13,CASSFAGVTEAFF,TGTGCCAGCAGTTTTGCGGGCGTCACTGAAGCTTTCTTT
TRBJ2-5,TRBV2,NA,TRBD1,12,CASLLRQGTQYF,TGTGCCAGCCTACTAAGACAGGGCACCCAGTACTTC
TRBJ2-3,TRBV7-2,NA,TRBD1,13,CASSLGGQGSNYF,TGTGCCAGCAGCTTAGGGGGACAGGGTAGCAATTATTTT
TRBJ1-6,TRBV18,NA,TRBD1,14,CASSPGQGIVALHF,TGTGCCAGCTCACCGGGACAGGGGATAGTGGCCCTCCACTTT
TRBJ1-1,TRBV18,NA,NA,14,CASSPPTGNTEAFF,TGTGCCAGCTCACCACCGACAGGGAACACTGAAGCTTTCTTT
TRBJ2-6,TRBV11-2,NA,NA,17,CASSLFPGRSGANVLTF,TGTGCCAGCAGCTTATTCCCAGGGCGGTCTGGGGCCAACGTCCTGACTTTC
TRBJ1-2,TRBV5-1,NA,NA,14,CASSGAGSREGYTF,TGCGCCAGCAGCGGCGCAGGGTCCAGGGAAGGCTACACCTTC
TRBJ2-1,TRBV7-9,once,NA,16,CASSLDTAAKGNEQFF,TGTGCCAGCAGCTTAGACACAGCAGCAAAGGGGAATGAGCAGTTCTTC
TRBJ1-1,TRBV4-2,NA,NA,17,CASSLGEGGVRNTEAFF,TGTGCCAGCAGCCTCGGGGAGGGGGGGGTGCGGAACACTGAAGCTTTCTTT
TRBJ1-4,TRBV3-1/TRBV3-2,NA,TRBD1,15,CASSRTQDRAEKLFF,TGTGCCAGCAGCCGTACCCAAGACAGGGCGGAAAAACTGTTTTTT
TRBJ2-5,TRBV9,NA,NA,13,CASSAGGWETQYF,TGTGCCAGCAGCGCAGGAGGGTGGGAGACCCAGTACTTC
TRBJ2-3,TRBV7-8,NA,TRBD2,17,CASSLRSAGGFADTQYF,TGTGCCAGCAGCCTACGCTCAGCGGGAGGTTTCGCAGATACGCAGTATTTT
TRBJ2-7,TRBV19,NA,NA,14,CASSRAIGSYEQYF,TGTGCCAGTAGTAGGGCAATCGGCTCCTACGAGCAGTACTTC
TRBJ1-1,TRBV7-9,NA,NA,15,CASGTFRGGNTEAFF,TGTGCCAGCGGTACCTTTAGGGGAGGGAACACTGAAGCTTTCTTT
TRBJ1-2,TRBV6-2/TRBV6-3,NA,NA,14,CASSTQTGLAGYTF,TGTGCCAGCAGTACCCAAACAGGGTTAGCTGGCTACACCTTC
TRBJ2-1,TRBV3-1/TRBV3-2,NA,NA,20,CASSQERRGQGKSSYNEQFF,TGTGCCAGCAGCCAAGAGCGTCGAGGGCAAGGGAAAAGCTCCTACAATGAGCAGTTCTTC
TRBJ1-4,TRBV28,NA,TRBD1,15,CASVTPTGQSEKLFF,TGTGCCAGCGTGACCCCGACAGGGCAGAGCGAAAAACTGTTTTTT
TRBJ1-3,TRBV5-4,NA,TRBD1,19,CASSPGSIDYRGQRNTIYF,TGTGCCAGCAGCCCGGGATCGATAGATTACAGGGGGCAAAGAAACACCATATATTTT
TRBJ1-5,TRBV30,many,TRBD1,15,CAWARTGASNQPQHF,TGTGCCTGGGCGAGGACAGGGGCGAGCAATCAGCCCCAGCATTTT
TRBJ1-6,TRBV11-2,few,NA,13,CASSLEALMALHF,TGTGCCAGCAGCTTAGAAGCCCTCATGGCCCTCCACTTT
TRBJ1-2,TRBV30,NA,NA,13,CAWSAEGIYGYTF,TGTGCCTGGAGTGCGGAGGGGATCTATGGCTACACCTTC
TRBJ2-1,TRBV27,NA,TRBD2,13,CASSFSSGGWQFF,TGTGCCAGCAGTTTCTCCTCGGGGGGATGGCAGTTCTTC
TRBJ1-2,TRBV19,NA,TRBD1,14,CASSSRDRLFGYTF,TGTGCCAGTAGTTCCCGGGACAGGCTGTTTGGCTACACCTTC
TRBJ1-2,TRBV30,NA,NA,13,CAWSVDRAYGYTF,TGTGCCTGGAGTGTAGACAGAGCCTATGGCTACACCTTC
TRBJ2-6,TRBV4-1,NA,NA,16,CASSQGPGSGANVLTF,TGCGCCAGCAGCCAAGGCCCCGGCTCTGGGGCCAACGTCCTGACTTTC
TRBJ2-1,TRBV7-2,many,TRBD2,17,CASSLGLAGGPVGEQFF,TGTGCCAGCAGCTTAGGACTAGCGGGAGGGCCGGTGGGTGAGCAGTTCTTC
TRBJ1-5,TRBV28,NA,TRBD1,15,CASTLGGQGNQPQHF,TGTGCCAGCACCCTTGGGGGACAGGGCAATCAGCCCCAGCATTTT
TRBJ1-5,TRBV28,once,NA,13,CASSSDSNQPQHF,TGTGCCAGCAGTTCAGATAGCAATCAGCCCCAGCATTTT
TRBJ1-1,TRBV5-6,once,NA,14,CASNLPGDDTEAFF,TGTGCCAGCAACCTACCAGGGGACGACACTGAAGCTTTCTTT
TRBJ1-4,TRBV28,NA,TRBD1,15,CASSSETGGDVKLFF,TGTGCCAGCAGTTCCGAGACAGGGGGAGATGTAAAACTGTTTTTT
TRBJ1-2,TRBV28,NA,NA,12,CASRTGPYGYTF,TGTGCCAGCAGGACAGGTCCCTATGGCTACACCTTC
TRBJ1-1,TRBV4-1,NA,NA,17,CASSQNRDTLSGTEAFF,TGCGCCAGCAGCCAAAACCGGGACACCCTTTCAGGCACTGAAGCTTTCTTT
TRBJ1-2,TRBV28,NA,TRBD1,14,CASIRQGFIYGYTF,TGTGCCAGCATTCGACAGGGTTTTATCTATGGCTACACCTTC
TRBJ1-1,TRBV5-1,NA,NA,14,CASSLQGKNTEAFF,TGCGCCAGCAGCTTGCAGGGGAAGAACACTGAAGCTTTCTTT